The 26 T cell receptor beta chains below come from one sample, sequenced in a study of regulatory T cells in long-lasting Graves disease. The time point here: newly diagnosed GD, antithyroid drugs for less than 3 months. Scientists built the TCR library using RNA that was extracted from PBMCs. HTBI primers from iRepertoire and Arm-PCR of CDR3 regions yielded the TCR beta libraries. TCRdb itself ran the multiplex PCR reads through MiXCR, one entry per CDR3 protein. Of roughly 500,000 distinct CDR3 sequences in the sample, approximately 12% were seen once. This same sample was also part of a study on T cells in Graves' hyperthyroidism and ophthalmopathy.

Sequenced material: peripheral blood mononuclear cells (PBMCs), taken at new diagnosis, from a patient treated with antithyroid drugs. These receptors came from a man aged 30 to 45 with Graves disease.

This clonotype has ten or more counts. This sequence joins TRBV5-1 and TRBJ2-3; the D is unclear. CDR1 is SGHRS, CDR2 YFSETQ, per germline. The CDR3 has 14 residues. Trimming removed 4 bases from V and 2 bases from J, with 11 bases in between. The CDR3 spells CASSANSHTDTQYF. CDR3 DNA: TGCGCCAGCAGCGCGAACAGCCACACAGATACGCAGTATTTT.

CDR3 sequence (DNA): TGCAGCACTACTAGAGACTACGAGCAGTACTTC. Translated: CSTTRDYEQYF. This chain links TRBV29-1 with TRBJ2-7; possibly TRBD2 for D (5 bases). The CDR3 is made up of 11 amino acids. The V gene lost 8 bases and the J gene lost 3 bases, with 11 bases spanning the gap. CDR1 is SQVTM, CDR2 ANQGSEA, per germline.

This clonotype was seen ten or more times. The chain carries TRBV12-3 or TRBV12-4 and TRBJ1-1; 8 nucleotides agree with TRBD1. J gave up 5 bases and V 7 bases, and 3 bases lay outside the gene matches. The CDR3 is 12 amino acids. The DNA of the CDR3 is TGTGCCAGCACTCGGACAGGGACTGAAGCTTTCTTT. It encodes CASTRTGTEAFF.

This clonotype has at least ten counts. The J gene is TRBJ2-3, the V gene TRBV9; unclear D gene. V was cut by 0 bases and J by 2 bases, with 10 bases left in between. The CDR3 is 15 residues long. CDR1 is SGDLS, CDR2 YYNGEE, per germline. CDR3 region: CASSVVGVSTDTQYF. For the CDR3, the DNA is TGTGCCAGCAGCGTAGTCGGCGTTTCCACAGATACGCAGTATTTT.

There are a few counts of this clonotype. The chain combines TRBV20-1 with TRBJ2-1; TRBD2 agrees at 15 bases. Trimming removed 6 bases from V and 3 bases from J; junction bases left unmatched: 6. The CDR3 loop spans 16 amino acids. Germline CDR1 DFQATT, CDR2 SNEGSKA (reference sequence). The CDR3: CSAPGLAGGGYNEQFF. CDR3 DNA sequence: TGCAGTGCACCGGGACTAGCGGGAGGAGGCTACAATGAGCAGTTCTTC.

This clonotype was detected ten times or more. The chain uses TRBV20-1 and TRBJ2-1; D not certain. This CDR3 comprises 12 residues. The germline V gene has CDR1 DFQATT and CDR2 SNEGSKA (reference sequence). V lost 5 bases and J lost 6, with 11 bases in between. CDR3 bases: TGCAGTGCTTCCTACTTCAGCAATGAGCAGTTCTTC. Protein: CSASYFSNEQFF.

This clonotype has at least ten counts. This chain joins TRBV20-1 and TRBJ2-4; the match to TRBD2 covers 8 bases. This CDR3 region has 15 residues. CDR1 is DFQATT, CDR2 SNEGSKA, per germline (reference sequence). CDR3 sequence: CSQTSDLLAKNIQYF. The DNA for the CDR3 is TGCAGCCAGACTAGCGATCTCCTAGCCAAAAACATTCAGTACTTC.

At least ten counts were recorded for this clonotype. CDR3 nucleotide sequence: TGTGCCAGCAGTCTGACTAGCGTGAGGCGGCAGACCCAGTACTTC. Translation: CASSLTSVRRQTQYF. The V gene is TRBV2, the J gene TRBJ2-5; 8 positions match TRBD2. The V segment lost 5 bases and the J segment 6 bases; nucleotides outside the gene matches: 11. Germline V gene data show CDR1 as SNHLY and CDR2 as FYNNEI. This CDR3 has 15 residues. The complete variable domain, with remaining parts taken from reference TRBV2 and TRBJ2-5, reads EPEVTQTPSHQVTQMGQEVILRCVPISNHLYFYWYRQILGQKVEFLVSFYNNEISEKSEIFDDQFSVERPDGSNFTLKIRSTKLEDSAMYFCASSLTSVRRQTQYFGPGTRLLVL.

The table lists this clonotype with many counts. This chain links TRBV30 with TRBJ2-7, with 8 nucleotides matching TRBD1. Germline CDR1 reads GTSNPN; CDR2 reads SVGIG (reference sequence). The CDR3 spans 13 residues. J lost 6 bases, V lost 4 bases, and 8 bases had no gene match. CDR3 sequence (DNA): TGTGCCTGGAATAGGCAGGGGGCTGGCGAGCAGTACTTC. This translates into CAWNRQGAGEQYF.

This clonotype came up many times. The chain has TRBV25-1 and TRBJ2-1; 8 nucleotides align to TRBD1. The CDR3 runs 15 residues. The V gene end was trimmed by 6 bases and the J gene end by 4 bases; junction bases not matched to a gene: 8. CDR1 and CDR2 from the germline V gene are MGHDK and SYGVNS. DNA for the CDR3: TGTGCCAGCAGCGGAACCGGGACAGGTTACAATGAGCAGTTCTTC. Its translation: CASSGTGTGYNEQFF.

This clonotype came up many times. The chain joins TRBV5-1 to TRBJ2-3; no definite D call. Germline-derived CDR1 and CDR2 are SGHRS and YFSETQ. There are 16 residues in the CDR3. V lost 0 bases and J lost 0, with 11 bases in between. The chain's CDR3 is CASSLVGRTSTDTQYF. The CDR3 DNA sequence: TGCGCCAGCAGCTTGGTTGGACGAACTAGCACAGATACGCAGTATTTT.

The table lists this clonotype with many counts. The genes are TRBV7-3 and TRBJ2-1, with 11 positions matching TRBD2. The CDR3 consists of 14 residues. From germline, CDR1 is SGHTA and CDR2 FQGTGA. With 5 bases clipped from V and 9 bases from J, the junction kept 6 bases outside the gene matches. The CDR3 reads CASSKLAGVGEQFF. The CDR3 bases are TGTGCCAGCAGCAAACTAGCGGGAGTTGGTGAGCAGTTCTTC.

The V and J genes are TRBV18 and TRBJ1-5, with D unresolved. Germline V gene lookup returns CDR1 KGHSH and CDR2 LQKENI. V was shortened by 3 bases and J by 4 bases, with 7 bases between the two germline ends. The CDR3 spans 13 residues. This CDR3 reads CASSPAFNQPQHF. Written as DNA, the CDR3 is TGTGCCAGCTCACCTGCCTTTAATCAGCCCCAGCATTTT.

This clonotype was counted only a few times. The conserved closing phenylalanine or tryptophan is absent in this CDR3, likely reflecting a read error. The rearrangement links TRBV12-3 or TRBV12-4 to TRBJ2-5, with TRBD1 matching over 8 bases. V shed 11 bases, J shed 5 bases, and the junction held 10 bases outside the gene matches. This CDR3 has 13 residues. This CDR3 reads CASRSRGRETQYL. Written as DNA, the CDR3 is TGTGCCTCAAGGAGCAGGGGGCGGGAGACCCAGTACCTC.

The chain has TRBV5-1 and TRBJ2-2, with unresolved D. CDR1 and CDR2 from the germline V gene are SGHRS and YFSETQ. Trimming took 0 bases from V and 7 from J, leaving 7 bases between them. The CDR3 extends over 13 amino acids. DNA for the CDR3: TGCGCCAGCAGCTTGGGAAGGCGCGGGGAGCTGTTTTTT. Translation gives CASSLGRRGELFF.

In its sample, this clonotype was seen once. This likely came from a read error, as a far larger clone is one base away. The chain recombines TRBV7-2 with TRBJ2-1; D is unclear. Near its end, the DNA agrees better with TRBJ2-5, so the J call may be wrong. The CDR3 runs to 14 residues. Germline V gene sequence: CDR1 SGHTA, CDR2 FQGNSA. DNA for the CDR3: TGTGCCAGCAGCTCATCCCCCAATCAAGAGACCCAGTACTTC. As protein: CASSSSPNQETQYF.

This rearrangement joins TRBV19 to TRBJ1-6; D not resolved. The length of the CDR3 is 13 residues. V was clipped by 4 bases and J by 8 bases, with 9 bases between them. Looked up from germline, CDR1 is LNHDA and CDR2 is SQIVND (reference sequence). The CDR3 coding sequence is TGTGCCAGTAGTACGTTTTCAGATTCACCCCTCCACTTT. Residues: CASSTFSDSPLHF. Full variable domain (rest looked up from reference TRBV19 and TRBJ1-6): DGGITQSPKYLFRKEGQNVTLSCEQNLNHDAMYWYRQDPGQGLRLIYYSQIVNDFQKGDIAEGYSVSREKKESFPLTVTSAQKNPTAFYLCASSTFSDSPLHFGNGTRLTVT.

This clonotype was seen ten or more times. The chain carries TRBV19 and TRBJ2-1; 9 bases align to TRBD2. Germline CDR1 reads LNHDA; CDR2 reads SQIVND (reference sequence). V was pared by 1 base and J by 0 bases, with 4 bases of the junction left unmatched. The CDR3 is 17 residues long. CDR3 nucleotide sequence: TGTGCCAGTAGTATAGGAGGCGGGAGGGCCTCCTACAATGAGCAGTTCTTC. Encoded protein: CASSIGGGRASYNEQFF. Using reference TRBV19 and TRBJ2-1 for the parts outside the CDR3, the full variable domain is DGGITQSPKYLFRKEGQNVTLSCEQNLNHDAMYWYRQDPGQGLRLIYYSQIVNDFQKGDIAEGYSVSREKKESFPLTVTSAQKNPTAFYLCASSIGGGRASYNEQFFGPGTRLTVL.

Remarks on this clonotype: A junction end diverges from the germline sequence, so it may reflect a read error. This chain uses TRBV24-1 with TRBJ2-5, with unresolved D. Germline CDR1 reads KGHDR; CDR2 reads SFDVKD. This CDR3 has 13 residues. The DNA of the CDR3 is TGTGCCGCCAGTGACACCAATCAAGAGACCCAGTACTTC. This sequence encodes CAASDTNQETQYF.

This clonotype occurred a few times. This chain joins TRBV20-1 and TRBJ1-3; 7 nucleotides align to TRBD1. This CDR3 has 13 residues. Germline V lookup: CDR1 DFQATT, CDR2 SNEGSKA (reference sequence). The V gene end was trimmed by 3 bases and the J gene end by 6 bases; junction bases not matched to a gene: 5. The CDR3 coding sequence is TGCAGTGCTAGCGGGACAGAGGAAAACACCATATATTTT. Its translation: CSASGTEENTIYF.

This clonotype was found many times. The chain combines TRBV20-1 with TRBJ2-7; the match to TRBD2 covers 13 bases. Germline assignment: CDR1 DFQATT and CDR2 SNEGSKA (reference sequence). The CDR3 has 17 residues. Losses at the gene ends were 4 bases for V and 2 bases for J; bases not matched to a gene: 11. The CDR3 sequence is CSAIPPGGLAGPYEQYF. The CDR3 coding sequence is TGCAGTGCTATTCCCCCAGGGGGACTAGCGGGACCCTACGAGCAGTACTTC.

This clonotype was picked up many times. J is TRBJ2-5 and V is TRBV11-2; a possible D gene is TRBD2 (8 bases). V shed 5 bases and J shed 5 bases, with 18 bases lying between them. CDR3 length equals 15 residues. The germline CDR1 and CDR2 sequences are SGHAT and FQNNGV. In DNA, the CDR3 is TGTGCCAGCAGCCGGGAGGGGGCAGGCGGGGAGACCCAGTACTTC. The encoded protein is CASSREGAGGETQYF.

The CDR3 spells CASSQSGTGGSYNSPLHF. The CDR3 nucleotides read TGCGCCAGCAGCCAATCCGGGACAGGAGGGTCCTATAATTCACCCCTCCACTTT. The rearrangement uses TRBV4-1 and TRBJ1-6; 8 bases line up with TRBD1. This CDR3 is built from 18 residues. The ends lost 2 bases at V and 1 base at J; junction bases unmatched: 7. CDR1 and CDR2 from the germline V gene are MGHRA and YSYEKL.

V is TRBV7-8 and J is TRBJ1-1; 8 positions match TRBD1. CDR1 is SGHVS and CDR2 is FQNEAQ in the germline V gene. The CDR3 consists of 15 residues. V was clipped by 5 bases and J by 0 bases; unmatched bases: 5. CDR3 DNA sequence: TGTGCCAGCAGCCCAGGGGGCGCCATGAACACTGAAGCTTTCTTT. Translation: CASSPGGAMNTEAFF.

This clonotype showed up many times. The CDR3 region is CASIRGGGYTF. In DNA, the CDR3 is TGTGCCAGCATACGGGGGGGTGGCTACACCTTC. V usage is TRBV6-1 and J usage is TRBJ1-2; a possible D gene is TRBD1 (5 bases). The CDR3 is 11 amino acids. CDR1 is MNHNS, CDR2 SASEGT, per germline. The ends were cut back, 7 bases at V and 7 bases at J, with 10 bases in the middle.

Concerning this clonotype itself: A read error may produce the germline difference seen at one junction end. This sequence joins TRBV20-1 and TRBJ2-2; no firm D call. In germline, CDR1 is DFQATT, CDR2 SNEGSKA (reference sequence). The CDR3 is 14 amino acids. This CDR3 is CTARDGPNTGELFF. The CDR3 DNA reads TGCACTGCTAGAGATGGACCCAACACCGGGGAGCTGTTTTTT.